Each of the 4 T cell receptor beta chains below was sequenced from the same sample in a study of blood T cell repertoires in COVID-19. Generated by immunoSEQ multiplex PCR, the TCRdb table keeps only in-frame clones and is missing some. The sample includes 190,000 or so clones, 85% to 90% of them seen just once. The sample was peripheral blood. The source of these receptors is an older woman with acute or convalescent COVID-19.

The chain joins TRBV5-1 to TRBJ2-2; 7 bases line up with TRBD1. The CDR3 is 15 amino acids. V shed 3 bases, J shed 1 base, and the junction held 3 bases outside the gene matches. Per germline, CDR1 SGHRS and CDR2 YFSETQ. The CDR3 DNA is TGCGCCAGCAGCTCCGCAGGGGGGAACACCGGGGAGCTGTTTTTT. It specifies CASSSAGGNTGELFF.

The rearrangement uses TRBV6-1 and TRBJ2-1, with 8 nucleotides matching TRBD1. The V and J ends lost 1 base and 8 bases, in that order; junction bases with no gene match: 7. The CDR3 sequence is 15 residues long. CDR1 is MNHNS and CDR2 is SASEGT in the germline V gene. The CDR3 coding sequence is TGTGCCAGCAGTGAAGACAGGGGGACTTTCGATGAGCAGTTCTTC. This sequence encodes CASSEDRGTFDEQFF.

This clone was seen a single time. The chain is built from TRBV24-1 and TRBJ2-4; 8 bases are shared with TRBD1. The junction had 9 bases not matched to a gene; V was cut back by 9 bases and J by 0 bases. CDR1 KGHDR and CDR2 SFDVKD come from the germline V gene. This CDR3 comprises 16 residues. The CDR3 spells CATGLARGQAKNIQYF. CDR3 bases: TGTGCCACCGGGTTGGCCAGGGGGCAAGCCAAAAACATTCAGTACTTC.

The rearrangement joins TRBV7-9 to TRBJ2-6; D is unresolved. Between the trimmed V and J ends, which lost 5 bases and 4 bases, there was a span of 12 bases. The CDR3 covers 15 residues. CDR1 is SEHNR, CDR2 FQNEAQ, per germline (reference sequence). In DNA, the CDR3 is TGTGCCAGCAGCCCGGAGCCGACCGGGGCCAACGTCCTGACTTTC. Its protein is CASSPEPTGANVLTF.